This entry features one T cell receptor beta chain sequence. Using immunoSEQ multiplex PCR, the repertoire was profiled, and TCRdb retains in-frame clones only, with some absent. The repertoire holds a few million clones, with approximately 93% as singletons. This entry comes from a study of shared clonotypes between healthy human individuals. This sequence was found in a man aged 18 to 30 in good health. Some clones in this sample may be carry-over from other donors' samples. Sequencing used naive CD4+ T cells from PBMCs. Subset given: CD45RA+ positively selected.

The CDR3 sequence is CASSLRGTARTDTQYF. The CDR3 DNA reads TGTGCCAGCAGCTTAAGGGGGACAGCCCGCACAGATACGCAGTATTTT. The V gene is TRBV13, the J gene TRBJ2-3, with 7 nucleotides matching TRBD1. CDR3 size: 16 residues. Germline assignment: CDR1 PRHDT and CDR2 FYEKMQ (reference sequence). The ends lost 2 bases at V and 1 base at J; junction bases unmatched: 6. Full variable domain (outside the CDR3, taken from reference TRBV13 and TRBJ2-3): AAGVIQSPRHLIKEKRETATLKCYPIPRHDTVYWYQQGPGQDPQFLISFYEKMQSDKGSIPDRFSAQQFSDYHSELNMSSLELGDSALYFCASSLRGTARTDTQYFGPGTRLTVL.